Listed here are 24 T cell receptor beta chains from one sample, sequenced in a study of T cell responses to AZD1222 COVID-19 vaccine. This table comes from immunoSEQ multiplex PCR, and its TCRdb copy is limited to in-frame clones, with some not included. Of 90,000 to 120,000 clones listed, over 80% are singletons. The starting material was peripheral blood, obtained 28 days after the second AZD1222 dose. These receptors were obtained from an adult who received the AZD1222 COVID-19 vaccine.

The chain has TRBV7-9 and TRBJ1-4; no firm D call. The CDR3 extends over 16 amino acids. V was cut by 5 bases and J by 0 bases, with 13 bases left in between. The germline CDR1 and CDR2 sequences are SEHNR and FQNEAQ (reference sequence). CDR3: CASSRIMAATNEKLFF. The DNA of the CDR3 is TGTGCCAGCAGCCGAATTATGGCCGCAACTAATGAAAAACTGTTTTTT.

The chain joins TRBV12-5 to TRBJ2-1; TRBD2 is a possible D gene (5 bases). This CDR3 is built from 15 residues. Germline-derived CDR1 and CDR2 are LGHNT and FRNRAP. Trimming took off 3 bases at V and 0 bases at J, with 9 bases between the two ends. The CDR3 sequence: CASGFGAASYNEQFF. DNA of the CDR3: TGTGCTAGTGGTTTCGGAGCGGCCTCCTACAATGAGCAGTTCTTC.

The CDR3, as DNA: TGTGCCAGCAACCGGGATCCCTCTTCCCCTCAGCCCCAGCATTTT. This encodes CASNRDPSSPQPQHF. This chain links TRBV6-5 with TRBJ1-5, with D hard to call. From germline, CDR1 is MNHEY and CDR2 SVGAGI. Trimming left V 7 bases short and J 6 bases short, with 19 bases between. This CDR3 contains 15 residues.

This clone came up once. This sequence joins TRBV5-1 and TRBJ2-1; D is undetermined. This CDR3 spans 13 amino acids. Trimming took 0 bases from V and 2 from J, leaving 3 bases between them. CDR1 is SGHRS, CDR2 YFSETQ, per germline. The CDR3: CASSLATYNEQFF. DNA for the CDR3: TGCGCCAGCAGCTTGGCGACCTACAATGAGCAGTTCTTC.

The chain couples TRBV6-4 to TRBJ2-3; D is ambiguous. CDR1 and CDR2 from the germline V gene are MRHNA and SNTAGT. The CDR3 contains 15 residues. With 5 bases removed from V and 6 bases from J, the gap between germline ends came to 18 bases. The CDR3 sequence: CASSSPNQPSDTQYF. DNA of the CDR3: TGTGCCAGCAGTAGTCCCAATCAGCCATCGGATACGCAGTATTTT.

The V call is TRBV5-5, the J call TRBJ1-4, with TRBD1 matching over 7 bases. The CDR3 has 16 amino acids. After removal of 4 bases from V and 0 bases from J, the junction contained 6 bases not matched to a gene. Germline-derived CDR1 and CDR2 are SGHKS and YYEKEE (reference sequence). CDR3 coding DNA: TGTGCCAGCAGCATAGGACAGGTCTCAACTAATGAAAAACTGTTTTTT. Translation gives CASSIGQVSTNEKLFF. Variable domain in full (rest from reference TRBV5-5 and TRBJ1-4): DAGVTQSPTHLIKTRGQQVTLRCSPISGHKSVSWYQQVLGQGPQFIFQYYEKEERGRGNFPDRFSARQFPNYSSELNVNALLLGDSALYLCASSIGQVSTNEKLFFGSGTQLSVL.

The chain has TRBV10-2 and TRBJ1-2; D not resolved. Germline V gene sequence: CDR1 WSHSY, CDR2 SAAADI. The CDR3 length is 16 residues. V was clipped by 2 bases and J by 4 bases, with 17 bases between them. The CDR3 loop is CASSETFYGGGYGYTF. The CDR3, as DNA: TGCGCCAGCAGTGAGACTTTCTACGGAGGAGGCTATGGCTACACCTTC.

The chain links TRBV27 to TRBJ2-3; 10 nucleotides match TRBD2. The CDR3 runs to 17 residues. V lost 2 bases to trimming and J lost 4 bases; unmatched junction nucleotides: 9. From germline, CDR1 is MNHEY and CDR2 SMNVEV (reference sequence). CDR3 nucleotides: TGTGCCAGCAGTTTAACGCGAGCGGGAGGGCCCCCAGATACGCAGTATTTT. This sequence encodes CASSLTRAGGPPDTQYF.

This clone came up once. The chain recombines TRBV5-1 with TRBJ1-1; D not certain. The V gene lost 2 bases and the J gene lost 1 base, with 12 bases spanning the gap. Germline-derived CDR1 and CDR2 are SGHRS and YFSETQ. This CDR3 has 15 amino acids. CDR3 in amino acids: CASSLPGRPNTEAFF. In DNA form, the CDR3 reads TGCGCCAGCAGCTTACCCGGACGTCCGAACACTGAAGCTTTCTTT.

The CDR3 region is CASSLLAGLGNSPLHF. The CDR3 DNA sequence: TGTGCCAGCAGTTTGTTGGCAGGTCTGGGAAATTCACCCCTCCACTTT. The rearrangement uses TRBV27 and TRBJ1-6; D remains ambiguous. In germline, CDR1 is MNHEY, CDR2 SMNVEV (reference sequence). Trimming left V 3 bases short and J 7 bases short, with 16 bases between. This CDR3 is built from 16 residues.

The chain recombines TRBV27 with TRBJ2-1, with TRBD2 matching 13 bases. The CDR3 consists of 17 residues. The ends lost 3 bases at V and 9 bases at J; junction bases unmatched: 11. CDR1 and CDR2 (germline): MNHEY, SMNVEV (reference sequence). CDR3 bases: TGTGCCAGCAGTTTGCCTACACTAGCGGGAGGGCCCAGTGAGCAGTTCTTC. Amino acid sequence: CASSLPTLAGGPSEQFF.

The chain carries TRBV28 and TRBJ1-5; D is unclear. The CDR3 contains 13 residues. Germline assignment: CDR1 MDHEN and CDR2 SYDVKM. Trimming shortened V by 3 bases and J by 7 bases, and 10 bases separated the two germline ends. CDR3 in amino acids: CASSLVGKQPQHF. The CDR3 nucleotides are TGTGCCAGCAGTTTGGTTGGTAAACAGCCCCAGCATTTT.

This clone was seen only once. The chain joins TRBV30 to TRBJ1-1, with a possible D match to TRBD1 (6 bases). Trimming cost V 0 bases and J 4 bases, with 15 bases left between them. Per germline, CDR1 GTSNPN and CDR2 SVGIG (reference sequence). The CDR3 contains 15 residues. CDR3 in amino acids: CAWSVRGRGVTEAFF. The CDR3 DNA sequence: TGTGCCTGGAGTGTACGAGGGAGGGGGGTCACTGAAGCTTTCTTT.

The rearrangement uses TRBV7-9 and TRBJ1-5, with TRBD1 as a possible D gene (6 bases). The CDR3 spans 12 residues. V was trimmed by 8 bases and J by 2 bases, leaving 7 bases between them. Germline V gene data show CDR1 as SEHNR and CDR2 as FQNEAQ (reference sequence). The CDR3 DNA reads TGTGCCAGCCGACAGGGCAATCAGCCCCAGCATTTT. It translates to CASRQGNQPQHF.

The chain employs TRBV5-8 and TRBJ2-3, with D unclear. CDR1 SGHTS and CDR2 YDEGEE come from the germline V gene. The CDR3 contains 13 residues. Trimming took 6 bases from V and 6 from J, leaving 14 bases between them. The CDR3 sequence is CASKRLTGDTQYF. CDR3 DNA sequence: TGTGCCAGCAAGCGCCTCACGGGTGATACGCAGTATTTT.

The chain joins TRBV9 to TRBJ2-6, with no clear D. The CDR3 extends over 15 amino acids. Germline-derived CDR1 and CDR2 are SGDLS and YYNGEE. Deletions cut 3 bases from V and 3 bases from J, with 10 bases between. The CDR3 sequence is CASSARTNGANVLTF. The CDR3 DNA reads as TGTGCCAGCAGCGCTCGCACGAATGGGGCCAACGTCCTGACTTTC.

The V call is TRBV7-2, the J call TRBJ1-5; D is ambiguous. The CDR3 consists of 13 residues. The V end was cut by 2 bases, the J end by 1 base, with 3 bases between. CDR1 and CDR2 from the germline V gene are SGHTA and FQGNSA. CDR3: CASSLMSNQPQHF. In DNA, the CDR3 is TGTGCCAGCAGCTTAATGAGCAATCAGCCCCAGCATTTT.

The chain combines TRBV6-5 with TRBJ2-3, with no clear D. Per germline, CDR1 MNHEY and CDR2 SVGAGI. The CDR3 totals 12 residues. Trimming left V 4 bases short and J 6 bases short, with 8 bases between. CDR3 region: CASSSTGDTQYF. For the CDR3, the DNA is TGTGCCAGCAGTTCTACCGGGGATACGCAGTATTTT.

This chain links TRBV19 with TRBJ1-2; 8 bases are a match to TRBD1. The J segment lost 7 bases and the V segment lost 3 bases, leaving 10 bases of the junction unmatched. The CDR3 sequence is 15 residues long. Germline values: CDR1 LNHDA, CDR2 SQIVND (reference sequence). The CDR3 protein is CASSMELTGVAGYTF. DNA of the CDR3: TGTGCCAGTAGTATGGAATTGACAGGGGTCGCTGGCTACACCTTC.

The V and J genes are TRBV16 and TRBJ2-1; 11 bases agree with TRBD2. The germline V gene encodes CDR1 KGHSY and CDR2 FQNENV. The CDR3 is 15 amino acids. V gave up 4 bases and J gave up 7 bases; unmatched junction bases: 6. For the CDR3, the DNA is TGTGCCAGCAGCCCCCCGGCTAGCGGGAGGAATGAGCAGTTCTTC. This codes for CASSPPASGRNEQFF.

The rearrangement joins TRBV6-4 to TRBJ1-2; D perhaps matches TRBD1 (5 bases). The V end lost 6 bases, the J end lost 2 bases, and 7 bases lay between the germline ends. The length of the CDR3 is 12 residues. From germline, CDR1 is MRHNA and CDR2 SNTAGT. CDR3: CASRGENYGYTF. As DNA, the CDR3 is TGTGCCAGCAGAGGGGAGAACTATGGCTACACCTTC.

This chain connects TRBV4-3 to TRBJ1-1; possibly TRBD1 for D (6 bases). The CDR3 spans 14 residues. Between the trimmed V and J ends, which lost 0 bases and 3 bases, there was a span of 8 bases. The germline V gene has CDR1 LGHNA and CDR2 YSLEER. The DNA for the CDR3 is TGCGCCAGCAGCCAAGATGCAGGGGACACTGAAGCTTTCTTT. This codes for CASSQDAGDTEAFF.

The chain employs TRBV5-5 and TRBJ2-3, with D hard to call. Trimming took 5 bases from V and 0 from J, leaving 10 bases between them. CDR1 SGHKS and CDR2 YYEKEE come from the germline V gene (reference sequence). The CDR3 sequence is 14 residues long. The CDR3 DNA follows: TGTGCCAGCAGGGGAAGAGATAGCACAGATACGCAGTATTTT. Translated: CASRGRDSTDTQYF. Full variable domain (remainder filled in from reference TRBV5-5 and TRBJ2-3): DAGVTQSPTHLIKTRGQQVTLRCSPISGHKSVSWYQQVLGQGPQFIFQYYEKEERGRGNFPDRFSARQFPNYSSELNVNALLLGDSALYLCASRGRDSTDTQYFGPGTRLTVL.

V and J are TRBV19 and TRBJ1-1; D gene unclear. The CDR3 length is 12 residues. V was pared by 4 bases and J by 8 bases, with 11 bases between. The germline gives CDR1 LNHDA, CDR2 SQIVND (reference sequence). The CDR3 DNA is TGTGCCAGTAGTACCGGGGTTTCGGAAGCTTTCTTT. Amino acid sequence: CASSTGVSEAFF.